This is a list of T cell receptor beta chains from one sample in a study of CD8 T cells in Susac syndrome. TCRdb used MiXCR to reprocess the immunoSEQ multiplex PCR reads, holding one entry per CDR3 protein. The repertoire has fewer than 65,000 distinct CDR3 sequences, just over 90% of them found once; the top ten carry nearly 0.2%. Sequencing was done on a sample of CD8+ T cells from PBMCs. The receptors shown here come from a human donor in good health. CDR3s include the opening cysteine and the closing phenylalanine or tryptophan. Fields, in order: V gene, D gene, J gene, clone size, CDR3 DNA, CDR3 protein. D genes are given only for firm matches. A row's size may be missing; if present it is once, few, many or a size class.

TRBV7-2	-	TRBJ2-7	-	TGTGCCAGCAGCCCGGACCTCTACGAGCAGTACTTC	CASSPDLYEQYF
TRBV27	-	TRBJ1-5	-	TGTGCCAGCAGTGAGGCAGGGGAGGGACAGCCCCAGCATTTT	CASSEAGEGQPQHF
TRBV7-9	-	TRBJ2-7	-	TGTGCCAGCAGCTGGGACTTTCCACACGAGCAGTACTTC	CASSWDFPHEQYF
TRBV29-1	TRBD1	TRBJ2-7	-	TGCAGCGTTGAAATCAGGACAGGGCACTCCTACGAGCAGTACTTC	CSVEIRTGHSYEQYF
TRBV20-1	-	TRBJ2-1	-	TGCAGTGCTGAGACAGGATCTGGACTTTACAATGAGCAGTTCTTC	CSAETGSGLYNEQFF
TRBV28	TRBD2	TRBJ2-1	-	TGTGCCAGCAGTGAGATAGCGGGGGCCTACAATGAGCAGTTCTTC	CASSEIAGAYNEQFF
TRBV6-6	-	TRBJ1-1	-	TGTGCCAGCACGCCGGGACTCCTGAACACTGAAGCTTTCTTT	CASTPGLLNTEAFF
TRBV12-3/TRBV12-4	-	TRBJ1-5	-	TGTGCCAGCAGTGAAGGCCCGTTGCCCCAGCATTTT	CASSEGPLPQHF
TRBV20-1	TRBD1	TRBJ1-4	-	TGCAGTGCTCGCCCTGCAGGGGGGGGCGACGGGGGGACGACTAATGAAAAACTGTTTTTT	CSARPAGGGDGGTTNEKLFF
TRBV10-3	-	TRBJ1-2	once	TGTGCCATCAGTGATGCGAACAGGGAGACTGGCTACACCTTC	CAISDANRETGYTF
TRBV10-3	-	TRBJ1-1	-	TGTGCCATCAGTGAGTCGGACGCTGAAGCTTTCTTT	CAISESDAEAFF
TRBV5-1	-	TRBJ2-7	-	TGCGCCAGCAGCTTGGTACGCCGGGAGTACTCCGAGCAGTACTTC	CASSLVRREYSEQYF
TRBV7-9	-	TRBJ1-2	-	TGTGCCAGCAGCCACCGACAGGACTATGGCTACACCTTC	CASSHRQDYGYTF
TRBV7-9	-	TRBJ2-7	few	TGTGCCAGCAGCTTAGAAGGGTCGGGATCCGGGCAGTACTTC	CASSLEGSGSGQYF
TRBV6-5	TRBD1	TRBJ1-2	-	TGTGCCAGCAGTTACCTTCCCCGGGGACAGGGGGCCGGGATCACCTTC	CASSYLPRGQGAGITF
TRBV29-1	-	TRBJ2-6	-	TGCAGCGTCAAGTCCTCTGGGGCCAACGTCCTGACTTTC	CSVKSSGANVLTF